The 23 T cell receptor beta chains listed next were all sequenced from one sample in a study of T-cell reconstitution after alpha-beta-depleted transplantation in children. Unique molecular identifiers were incorporated when the TCRbeta library was constructed. A single record per CDR3 protein comes from TCRdb applying MiXCR to the PCR reads. The table shows approximately 230,000 distinct CDR3 sequences, with over 20% occurring only once. The sample consisted of PBMCs, taken before TCRalphabeta/CD19-depleted stem cell transplant. Receptor source: a girl aged 2 to 9 with Fanconi anemia, due to receive a stem cell transplant.

Only a few counts were recorded for this clonotype. V and J are TRBV4-2 and TRBJ2-3, with 9 bases identical to TRBD1. The CDR3 length is 16 residues. Germline V gene sequence: CDR1 LGHNA, CDR2 YNFKEQ. The ends lost 4 bases at V and 7 bases at J; junction bases unmatched: 12. The CDR3 is CASSLRDRASLNTQYF. The CDR3 coding sequence is TGTGCCAGCAGCCTCCGGGACAGGGCTAGTCTGAATACGCAGTATTTT.

This clonotype occurred a few times. The J gene is TRBJ2-1, the V gene TRBV10-3; 8 nucleotides line up with TRBD1. Germline V gene lookup returns CDR1 ENHRY and CDR2 SYGVKD. This CDR3 has 13 amino acids. The trim removed 8 bases at V and 8 bases at J, leaving 8 bases unmatched. The CDR3 reads CAIGPQGADEQFF. The CDR3 region has the DNA TGTGCCATCGGCCCCCAGGGGGCTGATGAGCAGTTCTTC.

This clonotype was counted at least ten times. The chain recombines TRBV27 with TRBJ2-7; the D gene is possibly TRBD1 (6 bases). CDR3 size: 13 residues. The V gene's germline CDR1 is MNHEY and CDR2 SMNVEV (reference sequence). The ends were cut back, 3 bases at V and 3 bases at J, with 9 bases in the middle. The CDR3 DNA reads as TGTGCCAGCAGTTTCCTCAGGGGCTACGAGCAGTACTTC. It encodes CASSFLRGYEQYF.

The chain employs TRBV29-1 and TRBJ2-7; 7 positions agree with TRBD1. The CDR3 is 14 amino acids. J lost 2 bases, V lost 4 bases, and 8 bases had no gene match. Germline values: CDR1 SQVTM, CDR2 ANQGSEA. In nucleotides, the CDR3 is TGCAGCGTTGCGTCCCGGGACAGTCCCTACGAGCAGTACTTC. Translated: CSVASRDSPYEQYF.

The chain couples TRBV7-9 to TRBJ2-7; 7 bases align to TRBD2. The length of the CDR3 is 13 residues. The ends lost 1 base at V and 7 bases at J; junction bases unmatched: 4. Germline V gene lookup returns CDR1 SEHNR and CDR2 FQNEAQ (reference sequence). In DNA, the CDR3 is TGTGCCAGCAGCTTAGGGACTAGGCGGGAGCAGTACTTC. Protein product: CASSLGTRREQYF.

About this clonotype itself: A much larger clone differs from this one at a single base, so this may be a read error. This chain links TRBV5-1 with TRBJ2-7; 7 bases are a match to TRBD2. After removal of 5 bases from V and 5 bases from J, the junction contained 13 bases not matched to a gene. The CDR3 is 15 residues long. Germline CDR1 SGHRS, CDR2 YFSETQ. The DNA for the CDR3 is TGCGCCAGCAGTCAGCGTGCGGGGGTCAGCAACGAGCAGTACTTC. Translating it yields CASSQRAGVSNEQYF. The full variable domain, rest sourced from reference TRBV5-1 and TRBJ2-7, is KAGVTQTPRYLIKTRGQQVTLSCSPISGHRSVSWYQQTPGQGLQFLFEYFSETQRNKGNFPGRFSGRQFSNSRSEMNVSTLELGDSALYLCASSQRAGVSNEQYFGPGTRLTVT.

The table lists this clonotype with a few counts. The chain joins TRBV5-1 to TRBJ1-2, with D maybe TRBD1 (5 bases). The CDR3 is made up of 14 amino acids. Trimming took off 2 bases at V and 7 bases at J, with 15 bases between the two ends. Germline CDR1 SGHRS, CDR2 YFSETQ. DNA of the CDR3: TGCGCCAGCAGCTTCGCAGACAGAGCTTCTGGCTACACCTTC. Its translation: CASSFADRASGYTF.

This clonotype turned up a few times. This chain connects TRBV7-9 to TRBJ1-2; 9 positions agree with TRBD1. The CDR3 is 14 amino acids. V lost 4 bases and J lost 4; bases outside the gene matches: 4. Germline V CDR1 and CDR2: SEHNR, FQNEAQ (reference sequence). Here the CDR3 reads CASSSGQGIYGYTF. Here the CDR3 DNA reads TGTGCCAGCAGCTCGGGACAGGGAATCTATGGCTACACCTTC.

The sample holds many counts of this clonotype. This chain links TRBV13 with TRBJ2-7, with D possibly TRBD1 on 6 matching bases. V was cut by 2 bases and J by 3 bases, with 29 bases left in between. Per the germline V gene, CDR1 is PRHDT and CDR2 is FYEKMQ (reference sequence). The CDR3 is 20 residues long. The CDR3 loop reads CASSLRLRGPLSQPVYEQYF. The CDR3 DNA reads TGTGCCAGCAGCTTAAGGCTCAGGGGTCCGCTTTCCCAACCCGTCTACGAGCAGTACTTC.

The chain is built from TRBV7-3 and TRBJ2-2; TRBD2 aligns across 10 bases. CDR3 length equals 17 residues. Looked up from germline, CDR1 is SGHTA and CDR2 is FQGTGA. The V segment lost 2 bases and the J segment 1 base; nucleotides outside the gene matches: 4. CDR3 DNA sequence: TGTGCCAGCAGCTTAGGGCTAGCGGGGGTGAACACCGGGGAGCTGTTTTTT. This gives the protein CASSLGLAGVNTGELFF.

This clonotype was seen only a few times. The chain has TRBV3-1 and TRBJ2-1; 14 bases line up with TRBD2. V lost 4 bases to trimming and J lost 9 bases; unmatched junction nucleotides: 8. Germline CDR1 reads LGHDT; CDR2 reads YNNKEL (reference sequence). The CDR3 has 16 amino acids. DNA of the CDR3: TGTGCCAGCAGCCGGGTGACTAGCGGGAGGGCCGGTGAGCAGTTCTTC. Translated: CASSRVTSGRAGEQFF.

V and J are TRBV29-1 and TRBJ2-3; D is possibly TRBD1 (6 bases). The CDR3 covers 13 residues. Germline values: CDR1 SQVTM, CDR2 ANQGSEA. The germline V and J ends were trimmed by 4 bases and 2 bases, with 10 bases remaining between them. CDR3 nucleotide sequence: TGCAGCGTTGTTCCAGGGGCCACAGATACGCAGTATTTT. Translation gives CSVVPGATDTQYF.

The chain is built from TRBV5-1 and TRBJ2-3; D not resolved. Germline CDR1 is SGHRS and CDR2 is YFSETQ. This CDR3 spans 14 amino acids. The V end lost 7 bases, the J end lost 0 bases, and 12 bases lay between the germline ends. This chain's CDR3 is CASWGLSSTDTQYF. CDR3 coding DNA: TGCGCCAGCTGGGGTCTATCTAGCACAGATACGCAGTATTTT.

This clonotype was picked up many times. V is TRBV29-1 and J is TRBJ1-1; a possible D gene is TRBD1 (5 bases). Germline V gene lookup returns CDR1 SQVTM and CDR2 ANQGSEA. The V end lost 3 bases, the J end lost 11 bases, and 10 bases lay between the germline ends. The CDR3 totals 10 residues. CDR3 coding DNA: TGCAGCGTTGATGCGGGGACCGCTTTCTTT. Amino acid sequence: CSVDAGTAFF.

V gene TRBV29-1 combines with J gene TRBJ2-2; unclear D gene. The CDR3 sequence is 11 residues long. V lost 3 bases and J 7 bases, leaving 6 bases between the germline ends. CDR1 and CDR2 from the germline V gene are SQVTM and ANQGSEA. The chain's CDR3 is CSVDRGGELFF. CDR3 coding DNA: TGCAGCGTTGATCGAGGCGGGGAGCTGTTTTTT.

This clonotype was seen many times. CDR3: CSARKGASGRSDTQYF. DNA for the CDR3: TGCAGTGCTAGAAAAGGGGCTAGCGGGAGATCAGATACGCAGTATTTT. The V and J genes are TRBV20-1 and TRBJ2-3, with 10 bases matching TRBD2. In germline, CDR1 is DFQATT, CDR2 SNEGSKA (reference sequence). The ends lost 2 bases at V and 4 bases at J; junction bases unmatched: 9. The length of the CDR3 is 16 residues.

In this sample, this clonotype turned up a few times. This chain links TRBV6-5 with TRBJ1-2, with D possibly TRBD1 on 5 matching bases. V shed 4 bases and J shed 6 bases, with 15 bases lying between them. This CDR3 comprises 14 residues. The V gene's germline CDR1 is MNHEY and CDR2 SVGAGI. In nucleotides, the CDR3 is TGTGCCAGCAGTTTCCCAGGGTCGGAGAATGGCTACACCTTC. It yields the protein CASSFPGSENGYTF.

The chain carries TRBV20-1 and TRBJ2-7, with 8 bases aligning to TRBD1. Germline values: CDR1 DFQATT, CDR2 SNEGSKA (reference sequence). V gave up 6 bases and J gave up 1 base; unmatched junction bases: 8. The CDR3 has 14 amino acids. This CDR3 reads CSAKGTGWSYEQYF. CDR3 DNA sequence: TGCAGTGCAAAGGGGACAGGTTGGTCCTACGAGCAGTACTTC.

The rearrangement uses TRBV11-2 and TRBJ2-3; maybe TRBD2 (5 bases). This CDR3 is 18 amino acids long. The V and J ends lost 2 bases and 0 bases respectively, with 18 bases between them. The V gene's germline CDR1 is SGHAT and CDR2 FQNNGV. In DNA form, the CDR3 reads TGTGCCAGCAGCTTATTGAACCCCCTAGCCGGGAGCACAGATACGCAGTATTTT. Translation gives CASSLLNPLAGSTDTQYF. Filled out from reference TRBV11-2 and TRBJ2-3, the complete variable domain reads EAGVAQSPRYKIIEKRQSVAFWCNPISGHATLYWYQQILGQGPKLLIQFQNNGVVDDSQLPKDRFSAERLKGVDSTLKIQPAKLEDSAVYLCASSLLNPLAGSTDTQYFGPGTRLTVL.

This clonotype appeared a single time. V usage is TRBV20-1 and J usage is TRBJ2-3; TRBD1 is a possible D gene (5 bases). This CDR3 has 13 amino acids. Germline CDR1 DFQATT, CDR2 SNEGSKA (reference sequence). Deletions cut 0 bases from V and 4 bases from J, with 8 bases between. As DNA, the CDR3 is TGCAGTGCTAGAGATCAAGGGGCAGATACGCAGTATTTT. This gives the protein CSARDQGADTQYF.

This clonotype showed up many times. The chain employs TRBV12-3 or TRBV12-4 and TRBJ2-6; no clear D gene. The CDR3 is 17 amino acids. Trimming cost V 9 bases and J 0 bases, with 18 bases left between them. CDR3 region: CASKGYLPGSGANVLTF. The CDR3, as DNA: TGTGCCAGTAAAGGCTATCTACCGGGCTCTGGGGCCAACGTCCTGACTTTC.

In its sample, this clonotype was seen a few times. The chain links TRBV4-1 to TRBJ2-7, with D possibly TRBD2 on 6 matching bases. The CDR3 is 15 residues long. The germline V gene has CDR1 MGHRA and CDR2 YSYEKL. Trimming took 4 bases from V and 0 from J, leaving 13 bases between them. Here the CDR3 DNA reads TGCGCCAGCAGCCTGGATACGACTAGCTCCTACGAGCAGTACTTC. It is translated as CASSLDTTSSYEQYF.

This clonotype was observed once. CDR3 sequence reads: CSAILAGGSYNEQFF. CDR3 DNA: TGCAGTGCCATACTAGCGGGGGGCTCCTACAATGAGCAGTTCTTC. The rearrangement joins TRBV20-1 to TRBJ2-1, with TRBD2 matching 12 bases. The CDR3 runs 15 residues. In germline, CDR1 is DFQATT, CDR2 SNEGSKA (reference sequence). The trim removed 6 bases at V and 0 bases at J, leaving 3 bases unmatched.